The clone carrying this T cell receptor beta chain was detected a few times. The antigen remains unidentified. Germline CDR1 SGHTA, CDR2 FQGNSA. The CDR3 spans 13 residues. V lost 3 bases to trimming and J lost 4 bases, with 9 bases between them. The source of the sample is a study of beta chain features in type 1 diabetes. General observations from the study: Patients with Type 1 diabetes showed moderately but significantly shorter TCRB CDR3s in all four CD4+ subsets. Comparison showed that naive, central memory and Treg TCRB repertoires appeared more similar among patients than among healthy donors. In type 1 diabetes patients, VDJ junctions had fewer insertions; deletions at these junctions were more frequent.

Reverse transcribing all isolated RNA meant expressed TCRB transcripts were sequenced. Assay used: immunoSEQ multiplex PCR; TCRdb lists only in-frame clones, some missing. The table records 900,000 or so clones, roughly a sixth of them present only once. The origin of this receptor is a young woman in good health. Sequencing was carried out using naive CD4+ T cells from blood. V is TRBV7-2 and J is TRBJ1-2; D perhaps matches TRBD1 (6 bases). Here the CDR3 reads CASSFGGRYGYTF. The CDR3 DNA reads as TGTGCCAGCAGCTTTGGGGGCCGCTATGGCTACACCTTC. Filled out from reference TRBV7-2 and TRBJ1-2, the complete variable domain reads GAGVSQSPSNKVTEKGKDVELRCDPISGHTALYWYRQSLGQGLEFLIYFQGNSAPDKSGLPSDRFSAERTGGSVSTLTIQRTQQEDSAVYLCASSFGGRYGYTFGSGTRLTVV.